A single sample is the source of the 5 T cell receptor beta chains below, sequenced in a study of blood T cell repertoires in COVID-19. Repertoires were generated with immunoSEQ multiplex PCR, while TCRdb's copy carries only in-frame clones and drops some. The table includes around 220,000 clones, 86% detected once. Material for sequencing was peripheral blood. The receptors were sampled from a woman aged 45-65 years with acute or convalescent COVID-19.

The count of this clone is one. The DNA for the CDR3 is TGTGCCAGCAGCTCCAACAGGGGTCAAGGCTACACCTTC. Translation gives CASSSNRGQGYTF. V usage is TRBV5-4 and J usage is TRBJ1-2; TRBD1 aligns across 7 bases. The CDR3 runs 13 residues. Germline lookup yields CDR1 SGHNT and CDR2 YYREEE (reference sequence). V lost 3 bases, J lost 8 bases, and 7 bases stayed unmatched.

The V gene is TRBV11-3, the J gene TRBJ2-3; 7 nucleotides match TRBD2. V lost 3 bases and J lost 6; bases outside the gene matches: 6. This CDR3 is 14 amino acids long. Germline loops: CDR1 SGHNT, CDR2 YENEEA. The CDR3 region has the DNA TGTGCCAGCAGCTTTTCTCTCGGGAGGGATACGCAGTATTTT. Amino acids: CASSFSLGRDTQYF. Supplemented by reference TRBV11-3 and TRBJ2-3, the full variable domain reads EAGVVQSPRYKIIEKKQPVAFWCNPISGHNTLYWYLQNLGQGPELLIRYENEEAVDDSQLPKDRFSAERLKGVDSTLKIQPAELGDSAVYLCASSFSLGRDTQYFGPGTRLTVL.

CDR3 region: CASSQVLTGGPLNIQYF. The CDR3 bases are TGCGCCAGCAGCCAAGTTCTAACAGGGGGCCCCCTAAACATTCAGTACTTC. The rearrangement links TRBV4-1 to TRBJ2-4; TRBD1 matches at 9 bases. J lost 6 bases, V lost 1 base, and 10 bases had no gene match. Germline V CDR1 and CDR2: MGHRA, YSYEKL. The CDR3 has 17 residues.

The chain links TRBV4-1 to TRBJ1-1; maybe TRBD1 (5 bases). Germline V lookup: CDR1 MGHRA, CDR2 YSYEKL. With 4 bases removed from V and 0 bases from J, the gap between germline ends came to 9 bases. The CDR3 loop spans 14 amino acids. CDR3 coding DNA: TGCGCCAGCAGCCTGGGACTGATGAACACTGAAGCTTTCTTT. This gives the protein CASSLGLMNTEAFF.

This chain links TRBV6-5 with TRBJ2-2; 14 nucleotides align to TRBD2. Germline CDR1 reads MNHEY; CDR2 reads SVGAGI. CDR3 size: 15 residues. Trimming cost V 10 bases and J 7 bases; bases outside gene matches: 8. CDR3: CATGLAGGIVGELFF. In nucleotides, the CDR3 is TGTGCCACAGGACTAGCGGGGGGCATTGTCGGGGAGCTGTTTTTT.